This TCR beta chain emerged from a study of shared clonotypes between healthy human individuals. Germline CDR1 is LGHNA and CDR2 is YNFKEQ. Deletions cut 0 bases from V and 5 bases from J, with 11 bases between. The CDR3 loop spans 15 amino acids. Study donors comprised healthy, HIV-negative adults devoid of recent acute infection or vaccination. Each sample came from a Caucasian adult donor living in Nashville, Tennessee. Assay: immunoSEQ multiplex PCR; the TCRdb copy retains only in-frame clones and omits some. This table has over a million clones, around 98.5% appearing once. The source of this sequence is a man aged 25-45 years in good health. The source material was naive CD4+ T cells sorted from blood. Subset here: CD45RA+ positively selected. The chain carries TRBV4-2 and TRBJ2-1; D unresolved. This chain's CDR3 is CASSQDQTAHNEQFF. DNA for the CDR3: TGTGCCAGCAGCCAAGATCAGACCGCACACAATGAGCAGTTCTTC.